This note documents a single T cell receptor (beta chain) sequence. This CDR3 is built from 19 residues. CDR1 is LNHDA, CDR2 SQIVND, per germline (reference sequence). Trimming left V 3 bases short and J 1 base short, with 22 bases between. The source of the sample is a study of technical replicates of blood from several donors. The data were produced by immunoSEQ multiplex PCR, yet TCRdb's version contains in-frame clones alone and is incomplete. This table has under 110,000 clones, roughly 95% appearing once. This sequence joins TRBV19 and TRBJ1-5, with TRBD1 as a possible D gene (5 bases). This clonotype was obtained from a human donor in good health. Sample: T cells isolated from PBMCs. The CDR3 DNA reads TGTGCCAGTAGTATCGCCGGTTGGAGGGACGGGTCGAGCAATCAGCCCCAGCATTTT. Translation gives CASSIAGWRDGSSNQPQHF. The full variable domain, rest sourced from reference TRBV19 and TRBJ1-5, is DGGITQSPKYLFRKEGQNVTLSCEQNLNHDAMYWYRQDPGQGLRLIYYSQIVNDFQKGDIAEGYSVSREKKESFPLTVTSAQKNPTAFYLCASSIAGWRDGSSNQPQHFGDGTRLSIL.